This T cell receptor beta chain derives from a study of OX40 agonist ivuxolimab in advanced cancers. As for the study in general: Every 2 weeks, patients received ivuxolimab intravenously, dosed at 0.01 to 10 mg/kg. Study-wide results and limits: Individuals who were partial responders at 0.1-3.0 mg/kg had clonal expansion that ranked among the lowest. Clonal expansion by week 6 occurred in CD4+ and CD8+ blood T cells (at 0.1 to 3.0 mg/kg).

Clones were sequenced by immunoSEQ multiplex PCR, and TCRdb holds only the in-frame ones, with some missing. The sample has 30,000 or so clones, more than 60% seen once. V lost 5 bases, J lost 8 bases, and 21 bases lay in between. The germline V gene encodes CDR1 MDHEN and CDR2 SYDVKM. The CDR3 runs 15 residues. Notes on this clone: No antigen is known for it.

The sequencing here drew on CD4+ or CD8+ T cells sorted from blood, taken in a trial of the OX40 agonist ivuxolimab. V gene TRBV28 combines with J gene TRBJ1-2; the D is unclear. The sequence was obtained from an adult with an advanced solid tumor such as melanoma, head and neck, liver or kidney cancer. The chain's CDR3 is CASSTKPTHAGGYTF. CDR3 DNA sequence: TGTGCCAGCAGTACGAAACCGACCCACGCGGGCGGCTACACCTTC.